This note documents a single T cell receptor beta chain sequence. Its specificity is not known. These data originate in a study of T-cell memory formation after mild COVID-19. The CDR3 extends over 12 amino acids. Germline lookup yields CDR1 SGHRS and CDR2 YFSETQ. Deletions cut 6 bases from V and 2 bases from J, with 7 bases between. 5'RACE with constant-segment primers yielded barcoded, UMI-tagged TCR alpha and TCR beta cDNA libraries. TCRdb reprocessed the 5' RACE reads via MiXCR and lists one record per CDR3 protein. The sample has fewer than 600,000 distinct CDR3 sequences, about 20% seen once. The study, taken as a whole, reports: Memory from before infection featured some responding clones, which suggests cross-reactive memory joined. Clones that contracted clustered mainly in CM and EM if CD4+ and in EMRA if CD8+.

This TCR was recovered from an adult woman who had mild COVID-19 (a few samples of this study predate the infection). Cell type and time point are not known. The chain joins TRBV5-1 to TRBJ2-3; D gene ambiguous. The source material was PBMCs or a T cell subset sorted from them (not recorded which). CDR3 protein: CASKVNTDTQYF. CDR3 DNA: TGCGCCAGCAAGGTAAACACAGATACGCAGTATTTT.